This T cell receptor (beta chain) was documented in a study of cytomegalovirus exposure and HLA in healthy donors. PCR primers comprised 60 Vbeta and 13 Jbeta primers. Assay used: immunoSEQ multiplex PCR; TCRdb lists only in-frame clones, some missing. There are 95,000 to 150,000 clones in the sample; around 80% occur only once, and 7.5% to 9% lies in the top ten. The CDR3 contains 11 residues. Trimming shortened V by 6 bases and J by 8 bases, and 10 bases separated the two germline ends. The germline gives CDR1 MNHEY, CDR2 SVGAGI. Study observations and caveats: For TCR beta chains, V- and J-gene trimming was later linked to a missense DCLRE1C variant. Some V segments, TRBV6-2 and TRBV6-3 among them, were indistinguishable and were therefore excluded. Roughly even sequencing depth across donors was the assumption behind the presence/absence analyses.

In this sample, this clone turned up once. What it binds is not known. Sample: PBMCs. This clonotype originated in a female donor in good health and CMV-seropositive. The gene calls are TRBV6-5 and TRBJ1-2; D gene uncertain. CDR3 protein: CASRGPGGYTF. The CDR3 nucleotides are TGTGCCAGCAGGGGCCCGGGGGGCTACACCTTC.